This T cell receptor beta chain was identified during a study of blood T cell repertoires in COVID-19. As for the study in general: The origin of the acute and convalescent COVID-19 samples was the United States, Italy and Spain. The analysed material was cDNA or gDNA that came from T cells, B-cell-depleted T cells, or PBMCs.

Source study methods: From reference gene primer amplification, estimates of nucleated cell counts were derived. Some clones are missing from TCRdb's copy, which holds only in-frame ones; the method was immunoSEQ multiplex PCR. V, J and clone size are taken as reported in that table, and D and trimming were inferred from the DNA itself. The table has tens of thousands of clones, approximately 86% seen once; the top ten hold 1.3%. CDR3 length: 14 residues. CDR1 and CDR2 from the germline V gene are MNHNS and SASEGT. The V gene lost 2 bases and the J gene lost 3 bases, with 11 bases spanning the gap. The sequencing sample was made of peripheral blood. This chain links TRBV6-1 with TRBJ2-7; D is perhaps TRBD2 (5 bases). This TCR came from a man in his 60s with acute or convalescent COVID-19. The chain's CDR3 is CASSESGLVYEQYF. As DNA, the CDR3 is TGTGCCAGCAGTGAATCAGGACTCGTCTACGAGCAGTACTTC.